These T cell receptor beta chains were read from a single sample in a study of OX40 agonist ivuxolimab in advanced cancers. Sequencing used immunoSEQ multiplex PCR; TCRdb keeps in-frame clones, though not all of them. The sample lists roughly 16,000 clones; roughly 81% were seen once. Sample: CD4+ or CD8+ T cells sorted from blood, taken in a trial of the OX40 agonist ivuxolimab. These receptors originate from an adult with an advanced solid tumor such as melanoma, head and neck, liver or kidney cancer. Each CDR3 is given with its conserved first and last residue. Fields, in order: J gene, D gene, V gene, clone size, CDR3 protein, CDR3 DNA. D genes are given only for firm matches. Expanded clones are given a class, and other clones once, few, many or no size at all.

J gene: TRBJ1-1
D gene: TRBD1
V gene: TRBV7-9
clone size: .
CDR3 protein: CASSPGQGFDTEAFF
CDR3 DNA: TGTGCCAGCAGCCCGGGACAGGGGTTCGACACTGAAGCTTTCTTT

J gene: TRBJ1-5
D gene: .
V gene: TRBV6-1
clone size: .
CDR3 protein: CASNGGADFNQPQHF
CDR3 DNA: TGTGCCAGCAACGGGGGGGCGGACTTCAATCAGCCCCAGCATTTT

J gene: TRBJ2-2
D gene: .
V gene: TRBV11-2
clone size: .
CDR3 protein: CASSLQGRNTGELFF
CDR3 DNA: TGTGCCAGCAGCCTGCAGGGAAGGAACACCGGGGAGCTGTTTTTT

J gene: TRBJ2-2
D gene: .
V gene: TRBV7-3
clone size: .
CDR3 protein: CASSLTTRVGKNTGELFF
CDR3 DNA: TGTGCCAGCAGCTTAACGACCCGGGTGGGGAAGAACACCGGGGAGCTGTTTTTT

J gene: TRBJ1-2
D gene: .
V gene: TRBV13
clone size: .
CDR3 protein: CASSLETEGLYGYTF
CDR3 DNA: TGTGCCAGCAGCTTGGAGACGGAGGGGCTCTATGGCTACACCTTC

J gene: TRBJ2-7
D gene: TRBD2
V gene: TRBV29-1
clone size: .
CDR3 protein: CSVEGASGSPHYEQYF
CDR3 DNA: TGCAGCGTTGAAGGTGCTAGCGGGAGTCCCCACTACGAGCAGTACTTC

J gene: TRBJ1-5
D gene: .
V gene: TRBV19
clone size: .
CDR3 protein: CASSILPDVGGNQPQHF
CDR3 DNA: TGTGCCAGTAGTATTCTCCCTGACGTGGGGGGGAATCAGCCCCAGCATTTT

J gene: TRBJ2-7
D gene: TRBD1
V gene: TRBV7-6
clone size: .
CDR3 protein: CASSLRGQGDEQYF
CDR3 DNA: TGTGCCAGCAGCTTAAGGGGGCAGGGAGACGAGCAGTACTTC

J gene: TRBJ1-1
D gene: .
V gene: TRBV12-5
clone size: .
CDR3 protein: CASGLGQGNTEAFF
CDR3 DNA: TGTGCTAGTGGTTTGGGGCAGGGGAACACTGAAGCTTTCTTT

J gene: TRBJ2-1
D gene: .
V gene: TRBV4-2
clone size: .
CDR3 protein: CASSPSGASSYNEQFF
CDR3 DNA: TGTGCCAGCAGCCCCTCGGGTGCGAGCTCCTACAATGAGCAGTTCTTC

J gene: TRBJ2-7
D gene: TRBD1
V gene: TRBV27
clone size: .
CDR3 protein: CASSLDRGTSEQYF
CDR3 DNA: TGTGCCAGCAGTTTGGACAGGGGGACGAGCGAGCAGTACTTC

J gene: TRBJ1-2
D gene: .
V gene: TRBV7-8
clone size: medium-sized
CDR3 protein: CASTLWGAGGYTF
CDR3 DNA: TGTGCCAGCACCCTCTGGGGGGCCGGTGGCTACACCTTC

J gene: TRBJ2-1
D gene: .
V gene: TRBV11-2
clone size: .
CDR3 protein: CANSPSVPVTYNEQFF
CDR3 DNA: TGTGCCAACAGCCCCTCGGTACCGGTAACCTACAATGAGCAGTTCTTC

J gene: TRBJ2-7
D gene: .
V gene: TRBV7-9
clone size: few
CDR3 protein: CASSPHGSEQYF
CDR3 DNA: TGTGCCAGCAGCCCCCACGGGTCCGAGCAGTACTTC

J gene: TRBJ2-7
D gene: .
V gene: TRBV12-5
clone size: .
CDR3 protein: CASGWDGSSYEQYF
CDR3 DNA: TGTGCTAGTGGTTGGGACGGATCCTCTTACGAGCAGTACTTC

J gene: TRBJ2-1
D gene: .
V gene: TRBV28
clone size: .
CDR3 protein: CASSLGDTPYNEQFF
CDR3 DNA: TGTGCCAGCAGTTTAGGGGACACCCCCTACAATGAGCAGTTCTTC

J gene: TRBJ2-1
D gene: TRBD1
V gene: TRBV7-1
clone size: .
CDR3 protein: CASSLVFGTGGSYNEQFF
CDR3 DNA: TGTGCCAGCAGCTTAGTCTTCGGGACAGGGGGCTCCTACAATGAGCAGTTCTTC